Each of the 26 T cell receptor beta chains below was sequenced from the same sample in a study of Ad26.COV2.S vaccination and SARS-CoV-2 variants (dated by TCRdb to about 2021). The treatment or condition label on this specimen signifies: 15 to 20 received Ad26.COV2.S at low or high dose, single or two shots; 5 received placebo; per-sample allocation not given. Repertoires of vaccine and placebo recipients were sequenced from samples taken on day 63 after the first injection. The method behind the library was the immunoSEQ multiplex PCR assay. The table was pulled from immuneACCESS by TCRdb, which kept in-frame rearrangements only. Such tables lose some clones; where checked, under half of the loss comes from unresolved V genes, and the rest has no known cause. The sample contains nearly 400,000 clones, 89% of them found a single time. The top ten clones comprise around 1.8% of the sample. The specimen comprised peripheral blood, sampled in a trial of Ad26.COV2.S vaccine versus placebo. The receptors originated from a person aged 18-60 years who received the Ad26.COV2.S COVID-19 vaccine or a placebo.

The rearrangement joins TRBV6-2 or TRBV6-3 to TRBJ2-3, with 9 bases lining up with TRBD1. The CDR3 sequence is 17 residues long. Germline V gene lookup returns CDR1 MNHEY and CDR2 SVGEGT. V lost 5 bases and J lost 5; bases outside the gene matches: 14. The chain's CDR3 is CASSTSQDRGDEDTQYF. The CDR3, as DNA: TGTGCCAGCAGTACTTCTCAGGACAGGGGAGATGAAGATACGCAGTATTTT.

The chain uses TRBV5-6 and TRBJ1-2; D call uncertain. This CDR3 has 14 residues. The germline V and J ends were trimmed by 0 bases and 6 bases, with 12 bases remaining between them. Germline V CDR1 and CDR2: SGHDT, YYEEEE. CDR3 nucleotides: TGTGCCAGCAGCTTGGCCCGGACGGTTCATGGCTACACCTTC. Protein: CASSLARTVHGYTF.

The V call is TRBV11-3, the J call TRBJ2-7; D uncertain. Germline CDR1 reads SGHNT; CDR2 reads YENEEA. Trimming shortened V by 4 bases and J by 6 bases, and 7 bases separated the two germline ends. CDR3 length: 11 amino acids. CDR3 nucleotide sequence: TGTGCCAGCAGCTCCCGGAGCGAGCAGTACTTC. It translates to CASSSRSEQYF.

In the case of this clone: The identical CDR3 is also encoded by other nucleotide sequences in the sample. The J gene is TRBJ2-3, the V gene TRBV28, with D perhaps matching TRBD2 (6 bases). CDR1 is MDHEN, CDR2 SYDVKM, per germline. CDR3 length equals 17 residues. V lost 8 bases and J 2 bases, leaving 23 bases between the germline ends. The CDR3 reads CASLSLEGRSNTDTQYF. The CDR3 region has the DNA TGTGCCAGCCTGAGCCTTGAGGGGAGGAGTAACACAGATACGCAGTATTTT.

The gene calls are TRBV11-3 and TRBJ1-1; no clear D gene. Between the trimmed V and J ends, which lost 1 base and 1 base, there was a span of 10 bases. The CDR3 sequence is 15 residues long. Germline CDR1 and CDR2: SGHNT and YENEEA. CDR3: CASSLVGPGNTEAFF. The CDR3, as DNA: TGTGCCAGCAGCTTAGTTGGACCCGGGAACACTGAAGCTTTCTTT. Complete variable domain (other parts from reference TRBV11-3 and TRBJ1-1): EAGVVQSPRYKIIEKKQPVAFWCNPISGHNTLYWYLQNLGQGPELLIRYENEEAVDDSQLPKDRFSAERLKGVDSTLKIQPAELGDSAVYLCASSLVGPGNTEAFFGQGTRLTVV.

Regarding this clone: Other nucleotide sequences in the sample specify the same CDR3. This chain joins TRBV7-2 and TRBJ2-1; unclear D gene. Germline V gene data show CDR1 as SGHTA and CDR2 as FQGNSA. V lost 4 bases and J 0 bases, leaving 10 bases between the germline ends. The CDR3 is 15 residues long. Written as DNA, the CDR3 is TGTGCCAGCAGCTCCACCAGTAGCTCCTACAATGAGCAGTTCTTC. It yields the protein CASSSTSSSYNEQFF.

This chain joins TRBV4-1 and TRBJ2-5; 7 bases fit TRBD2. The trim removed 3 bases at V and 4 bases at J, leaving 14 bases unmatched. The length of the CDR3 is 17 residues. Germline CDR1 reads MGHRA; CDR2 reads YSYEKL. As DNA, the CDR3 is TGCGCCAGCAGCCAGTCTTGGAAGCGGGAAGGGGCAGAGACCCAGTACTTC. Translated: CASSQSWKREGAETQYF.

The rearrangement uses TRBV10-3 and TRBJ2-1, with D perhaps matching TRBD2 (5 bases). This CDR3 has 15 residues. Per germline, CDR1 ENHRY and CDR2 SYGVKD. Trimming removed 3 bases from V and 6 bases from J, with 15 bases in between. CDR3 DNA sequence: TGTGCCATCAGTGACCGGGAACCCTTGGTCAATGAGCAGTTCTTC. It codes for CAISDREPLVNEQFF.

The rearrangement links TRBV9 to TRBJ2-1; D possibly matches TRBD1 or TRBD2 (5 bases each). From germline, CDR1 is SGDLS and CDR2 YYNGEE. V lost 2 bases, J lost 8 bases, and 17 bases lay in between. The CDR3 consists of 15 residues. Here the CDR3 reads CASSVAGDRFDEQFF. In nucleotides, the CDR3 is TGTGCCAGCAGCGTCGCTGGGGACCGCTTCGATGAGCAGTTCTTC.

V is TRBV6-2 or TRBV6-3 and J is TRBJ2-2, with D possibly being TRBD1 (6 bases). Trimming pared 6 bases from V and 4 bases from J, leaving 12 bases between. CDR1 is MNHEY, CDR2 SVGEGT, per germline. This CDR3 region has 14 residues. CDR3 in amino acids: CASSWQGSTGELFF. CDR3 coding DNA: TGTGCCAGCAGCTGGCAGGGGTCCACCGGGGAGCTGTTTTTT.

V is TRBV9 and J is TRBJ2-2; 7 nucleotides match TRBD2. V was pared by 4 bases and J by 7 bases, with 13 bases of the junction left unmatched. The CDR3 consists of 16 residues. Germline V gene lookup returns CDR1 SGDLS and CDR2 YYNGEE. The CDR3 coding sequence is TGTGCCAGCAGCTACCGCGGGAGACTAATGGACGGGGAGCTGTTTTTT. Its protein is CASSYRGRLMDGELFF.

V usage is TRBV6-5 and J usage is TRBJ2-1; no firm D call. This CDR3 is 16 amino acids long. The V and J ends lost 2 bases and 0 bases respectively, with 11 bases between them. The germline V gene has CDR1 MNHEY and CDR2 SVGAGI. The CDR3 nucleotides read TGTGCCAGCAGTTACAGCCCGGCTAGCTCCTACAATGAGCAGTTCTTC. Translating it yields CASSYSPASSYNEQFF.

V and J are TRBV30 and TRBJ2-3; 7 nucleotides agree with TRBD2. Germline CDR1 reads GTSNPN; CDR2 reads SVGIG (reference sequence). Losses at the gene ends were 5 bases for V and 3 bases for J; bases not matched to a gene: 17. This CDR3 region has 17 residues. CDR3 bases: TGTGCCTGGTCCCCTGTGGGAGGGCCTTTTCGGACAGATACGCAGTATTTT. It translates to CAWSPVGGPFRTDTQYF.

The rearrangement uses TRBV30 and TRBJ2-7, with no clear D. This CDR3 comprises 13 residues. Germline V gives CDR1 GTSNPN, CDR2 SVGIG (reference sequence). Trimming shortened V by 4 bases and J by 0 bases, and 10 bases separated the two germline ends. Here the CDR3 reads CAWTAANSYEQYF. DNA of the CDR3: TGTGCCTGGACGGCGGCTAACTCCTACGAGCAGTACTTC. The full variable domain, rest sourced from reference TRBV30 and TRBJ2-7, is SQTIHQWPATLVQPVGSPLSLECTVEGTSNPNLYWYRQAAGRGLQLLFYSVGIGQISSEVPQNLSASRPQDRQFILSSKKLLLSDSGFYLCAWTAANSYEQYFGPGTRLTVT.

The rearrangement links TRBV5-1 to TRBJ2-3, with 7 nucleotides matching TRBD2. J gave up 0 bases and V 4 bases, and 8 bases lay outside the gene matches. Per the germline V gene, CDR1 is SGHRS and CDR2 is YFSETQ. This CDR3 spans 16 amino acids. CDR3 coding DNA: TGCGCCAGCAGCCTGGGACTACAAGGAAGCACAGATACGCAGTATTTT. Translated: CASSLGLQGSTDTQYF.

The chain links TRBV5-4 to TRBJ2-2; TRBD2 matches 9 bases. CDR1 and CDR2 from the germline V gene are SGHNT and YYREEE (reference sequence). With 4 bases clipped from V and 4 bases from J, the junction kept 5 bases outside the gene matches. The CDR3 consists of 15 residues. The DNA of the CDR3 is TGTGCCAGCAGCGTAGCGGGGGTTATCACCGGGGAGCTGTTTTTT. Protein sequence: CASSVAGVITGELFF. The whole variable domain, filled in from reference TRBV5-4 and TRBJ2-2, reads ETGVTQSPTHLIKTRGQQVTLRCSSQSGHNTVSWYQQALGQGPQFIFQYYREEENGRGNFPPRFSGLQFPNYSSELNVNALELDDSALYLCASSVAGVITGELFFGEGSRLTVL.

This chain joins TRBV19 and TRBJ2-7; D is tentatively TRBD1 or TRBD2 (5 bases each). Germline-derived CDR1 and CDR2 are LNHDA and SQIVND (reference sequence). Trimming pared 3 bases from V and 0 bases from J, leaving 18 bases between. The CDR3 is made up of 17 amino acids. The CDR3 DNA reads as TGTGCCAGTAGTATGGGAAATCCAGGGAGCCGCTCCTACGAGCAGTACTTC. Translated, it gives CASSMGNPGSRSYEQYF.

The J gene is TRBJ2-7, the V gene TRBV7-9, with D perhaps matching TRBD1 (5 bases). Trimming cost V 3 bases and J 2 bases, with 14 bases left between them. CDR3 length: 15 amino acids. Per the germline V gene, CDR1 is SEHNR and CDR2 is FQNEAQ (reference sequence). As DNA, the CDR3 is TGTGCCAGCAGCTTCTATGCAGGGCAAACCTACGAGCAGTACTTC. Its protein is CASSFYAGQTYEQYF.

Only one count was recorded for this clone. The gene calls are TRBV3-1 (or the pseudogene TRBV3-2) and TRBJ1-5; 8 bases align to TRBD1. Per germline, CDR1 LGHDT and CDR2 YNNKEL (reference sequence). V was clipped by 2 bases and J by 7 bases; unmatched bases: 4. This CDR3 contains 14 residues. The CDR3 nucleotides are TGTGCCAGCAGCCAAAACAGGGGGAACCAGCCCCAGCATTTT. It is translated as CASSQNRGNQPQHF.

This chain links TRBV18 with TRBJ1-1, with TRBD1 as a possible D gene (6 bases). Germline-derived CDR1 and CDR2 are KGHSH and LQKENI. Trimming pared 2 bases from V and 6 bases from J, leaving 10 bases between. The CDR3 extends over 13 amino acids. The CDR3 protein is CASSPKQGSEAFF. The CDR3 bases are TGTGCCAGCTCACCAAAGCAGGGGTCTGAAGCTTTCTTT.

The V and J genes are TRBV19 and TRBJ1-5, with 9 positions matching TRBD1. The V gene end was trimmed by 4 bases and the J gene end by 6 bases; junction bases not matched to a gene: 10. Germline V lookup: CDR1 LNHDA, CDR2 SQIVND (reference sequence). This CDR3 region has 16 residues. CDR3: CASSNTGTGFVQPQHF. The DNA of the CDR3 is TGTGCCAGTAGTAATACCGGGACAGGGTTCGTTCAGCCCCAGCATTTT.

The chain combines TRBV5-1 with TRBJ1-1, with 10 nucleotides matching TRBD1. CDR3 length: 17 residues. V was clipped by 4 bases and J by 0 bases; unmatched bases: 9. CDR1 and CDR2 from the germline V gene are SGHRS and YFSETQ. CDR3 DNA sequence: TGCGCCAGCAGCCTCAGACAGGGGGCGCATGTGAACACTGAAGCTTTCTTT. Its translation is CASSLRQGAHVNTEAFF.

This clone appeared a single time. One end of the junction fails to match germline, which may point to a read error. This rearrangement joins TRBV6-1 to TRBJ2-1; a possible D gene is TRBD2 (5 bases). Germline V gives CDR1 MNHNS, CDR2 SASEGT. This CDR3 is built from 11 residues. The CDR3 DNA reads as TGTGCCAGCAGTGAGGTCGGGGATTTGGTCTTC. Its protein is CASSEVGDLVF.

This chain uses TRBV9 with TRBJ2-2, with D uncertain. In germline, CDR1 is SGDLS, CDR2 YYNGEE. The CDR3 totals 12 residues. Trimming pared 3 bases from V and 2 bases from J, leaving 2 bases between. CDR3 DNA: TGTGCCAGCAGCGAAAACACCGGGGAGCTGTTTTTT. As protein: CASSENTGELFF.

In DNA form, the CDR3 reads TGTGCCAGCACCCGGGGGGGAGCAGAGACCCAGTACTTC. Encoded protein: CASTRGGAETQYF. The rearrangement joins TRBV7-9 to TRBJ2-5; 8 positions agree with TRBD2. Germline-derived CDR1 and CDR2 are SEHNR and FQNEAQ (reference sequence). This CDR3 has 13 residues. V shed 7 bases, J shed 4 bases, and the junction held 5 bases outside the gene matches.

The V gene is TRBV7-8, the J gene TRBJ2-2, with D hard to call. Germline values: CDR1 SGHVS, CDR2 FQNEAQ. The CDR3 totals 16 residues. Trimming removed 3 bases at V and 1 base at J, with 12 bases between. The CDR3 nucleotides are TGTGCCAGCAGCTTGCAAAGGCAGGAGAACACCGGGGAGCTGTTTTTT. This translates into CASSLQRQENTGELFF.